The 26 T cell receptor beta chains presented below share a single source sample, sequenced in a study of CD8+ T cells in alopecia areata. Treatment meaning: oral pan-JAK inhibitor, 5-10 mg twice daily. RNA extraction and reverse transcription yielded cDNA as sequencing template. TCRdb's copy holds only in-frame clones and misses some; the assay was immunoSEQ multiplex PCR. The sample shows 190,000 or so clones, about 60% of them seen only once. The material was CD8+ T cells sorted from blood, obtained at week 24, from a patient treated with tofacitinib. The receptors stem from a human donor with alopecia areata.

The rearrangement uses TRBV4-1 and TRBJ1-4, with a possible D match to TRBD1 (5 bases). Trimming took off 0 bases at V and 8 bases at J, with 7 bases between the two ends. Germline V lookup: CDR1 MGHRA, CDR2 YSYEKL. This CDR3 is built from 13 residues. Here the CDR3 reads CASSQEQGEKLFF. The CDR3 coding sequence is TGCGCCAGCAGCCAAGAGCAGGGCGAAAAACTGTTTTTT.

There are a few counts of this clone. The V gene is TRBV4-1, the J gene TRBJ1-1; D call uncertain. The CDR3 is 14 residues long. Trimming pared 1 base from V and 5 bases from J, leaving 11 bases between. The germline gives CDR1 MGHRA, CDR2 YSYEKL. The DNA of the CDR3 is TGCGCCAGCAGCCAAGTCCTAAGCCAGACTGAAGCTTTCTTT. It translates to CASSQVLSQTEAFF.

J is TRBJ1-2 and V is TRBV25-1, with 8 bases that match TRBD1. The germline CDR1 and CDR2 sequences are MGHDK and SYGVNS. V gave up 4 bases and J gave up 6 bases; unmatched junction bases: 10. There are 15 residues in the CDR3. The CDR3: CASSVPGGSLDGYTF. The CDR3 DNA reads TGTGCCAGCAGTGTCCCAGGGGGCTCTCTGGATGGCTACACCTTC.

This clone was counted a single time. The chain uses TRBV6-5 and TRBJ1-5, with 8 bases lining up with TRBD1. Per germline, CDR1 MNHEY and CDR2 SVGAGI. The trim removed 2 bases at V and 4 bases at J, leaving 4 bases unmatched. CDR3 length equals 15 residues. The CDR3 here is CASSYGTGDNQPQHF. The DNA of the CDR3 is TGTGCCAGCAGTTACGGGACAGGTGATAATCAGCCCCAGCATTTT.

The chain joins TRBV2 to TRBJ2-7, with D perhaps being TRBD1 or TRBD2 (5 bases each). CDR3 size: 13 residues. Trimming cost V 3 bases and J 3 bases, with 9 bases left between them. The V gene's germline CDR1 is SNHLY and CDR2 FYNNEI. In nucleotides, the CDR3 is TGTGCCAGCAGTGAGGGGGTACTCTACGAGCAGTACTTC. Translation: CASSEGVLYEQYF.

The J gene is TRBJ2-7, the V gene TRBV27; TRBD1 agrees at 7 bases. CDR1 and CDR2 from the germline V gene are MNHEY and SMNVEV (reference sequence). V shed 5 bases and J 3 bases; nucleotides not matched to a gene: 7. This CDR3 comprises 14 residues. In DNA form, the CDR3 reads TGTGCCAGCAGTCCGGACAGGAGAGGCTACGAGCAGTACTTC. Its protein is CASSPDRRGYEQYF.

The V and J genes are TRBV27 and TRBJ1-5; TRBD1 is a possible D gene (6 bases). Trimming removed 3 bases at V and 2 bases at J, with 17 bases between. This CDR3 comprises 17 residues. CDR1 is MNHEY and CDR2 is SMNVEV in the germline V gene (reference sequence). CDR3 coding DNA: TGTGCCAGCAGTTTCCAGTGGACAGCTATCGGCAATCAGCCCCAGCATTTT. This codes for CASSFQWTAIGNQPQHF.

The V call is TRBV30, the J call TRBJ2-6; a possible D gene is TRBD2 (6 bases). V lost 8 bases to trimming and J lost 3 bases, with 14 bases between them. This CDR3 has 14 amino acids. Germline-derived CDR1 and CDR2 are GTSNPN and SVGIG (reference sequence). CDR3 loop: CAESGGYGANVLTF. CDR3 DNA: TGTGCCGAGAGTGGGGGGTATGGGGCCAACGTCCTGACTTTC.

This clone was seen only a few times. The gene calls are TRBV7-9 and TRBJ1-1; TRBD1 aligns across 7 bases. With V trimmed by 7 bases and J by 6 bases, 5 bases remained unmatched. This CDR3 comprises 12 residues. Germline V gene data show CDR1 as SEHNR and CDR2 as FQNEAQ (reference sequence). The CDR3 sequence: CASTKGGPEAFF. As DNA, the CDR3 is TGTGCCAGCACCAAAGGGGGCCCTGAAGCTTTCTTT.

The chain employs TRBV5-1 and TRBJ1-2, with TRBD1 matching over 8 bases. This CDR3 region has 15 residues. Germline V gene lookup returns CDR1 SGHRS and CDR2 YFSETQ. Unmatched junction bases numbered 10, after V lost 4 bases and J lost 5 bases. For the CDR3, the DNA is TGCGCCAGCAGCCTTACCCAGACAGGGGCTTATGGCTACACCTTC. Protein: CASSLTQTGAYGYTF.

This chain connects TRBV29-1 to TRBJ1-1, with D uncertain. Germline assignment: CDR1 SQVTM and CDR2 ANQGSEA. CDR3 length equals 13 residues. The V gene lost 2 bases and the J gene lost 4 bases, with 11 bases spanning the gap. The CDR3: CSVELGFGTEAFF. The CDR3 coding sequence is TGCAGCGTTGAATTGGGTTTTGGCACTGAAGCTTTCTTT.

J is TRBJ1-1 and V is TRBV11-2; D is uncertain. From germline, CDR1 is SGHAT and CDR2 FQNNGV. Between the trimmed V and J ends, which lost 3 bases and 4 bases, there was a span of 6 bases. This CDR3 has 12 residues. In DNA, the CDR3 is TGTGCCAGCAGCTTCGGCGGCACTGAAGCTTTCTTT. Translation: CASSFGGTEAFF.

For the CDR3, the DNA is TGCGCCAGCAGTCAATTGGGGACCCAGTACTTC. Translated: CASSQLGTQYF. The chain recombines TRBV23-1 with TRBJ2-5; D gene uncertain. TRBV23-1 counts as an open reading frame of uncertain function. V was cut by 1 base and J by 7 bases, with 4 bases left in between. The CDR3 runs 11 residues.

J is TRBJ2-7 and V is TRBV4-1; possible D gene TRBD1, 5 bases. Per germline, CDR1 MGHRA and CDR2 YSYEKL. Trimming pared 1 base from V and 4 bases from J, leaving 11 bases between. CDR3 length equals 14 residues. The DNA for the CDR3 is TGCGCCAGCAGCCAAGCCTCAGGGCCTTACGAGCAGTACTTC. This encodes CASSQASGPYEQYF.

This clone was seen a few times. The chain has TRBV4-1 and TRBJ2-7, with a tentative D call TRBD2 (5 bases). Germline CDR1 is MGHRA and CDR2 is YSYEKL. Trimming removed 1 base from V and 5 bases from J, with 12 bases in between. CDR3 length: 14 residues. The CDR3, as DNA: TGCGCCAGCAGCCAAGTCGAGGGCCCCAACGAGCAGTACTTC. It is translated as CASSQVEGPNEQYF.

This chain uses TRBV13 with TRBJ1-2; a possible D gene is TRBD1 (5 bases). Deletions cut 4 bases from V and 4 bases from J, with 16 bases between. Germline assignment: CDR1 PRHDT and CDR2 FYEKMQ (reference sequence). This CDR3 contains 15 residues. CDR3 nucleotides: TGTGCCAGCAGCTCCGGGACGGAGGTTAGCTATGGCTACACCTTC. This gives the protein CASSSGTEVSYGYTF.

This clone was seen a few times. This rearrangement joins TRBV2 to TRBJ1-2; the D is unclear. Trimming removed 4 bases at V and 4 bases at J, with 10 bases between. This CDR3 comprises 13 residues. CDR1 and CDR2 (germline): SNHLY, FYNNEI. The CDR3 loop reads CASSVSLTYGYTF. CDR3 bases: TGTGCCAGCAGTGTTTCGCTTACCTATGGCTACACCTTC.

This clone showed up just a few times. The chain employs TRBV29-1 and TRBJ2-2; no firm D call. This CDR3 region has 11 residues. The V gene lost 3 bases and the J gene lost 6 bases, with 5 bases spanning the gap. Germline V gives CDR1 SQVTM, CDR2 ANQGSEA. The CDR3: CSVEVSGELFF. For the CDR3, the DNA is TGCAGCGTTGAGGTATCCGGGGAGCTGTTTTTT.

This rearrangement joins TRBV10-2 to TRBJ2-2; D uncertain. The ends were cut back, 2 bases at V and 3 bases at J, with 4 bases in the middle. CDR1 WSHSY and CDR2 SAAADI come from the germline V gene. This CDR3 has 13 residues. The CDR3 loop reads CASSERDTGELFF. CDR3 nucleotide sequence: TGCGCCAGCAGTGAGCGGGACACCGGGGAGCTGTTTTTT.

This clone was picked up a small number of times. V is TRBV11-2 and J is TRBJ1-1; weak D call: TRBD1 (5 bases). CDR1 and CDR2 (germline): SGHAT, FQNNGV. The length of the CDR3 is 12 residues. The ends were cut back, 5 bases at V and 3 bases at J, with 7 bases in the middle. CDR3 region: CASSPGDTEAFF. CDR3 sequence (DNA): TGTGCCAGCAGCCCGGGGGACACTGAAGCTTTCTTT.

In this sample, this clone turned up a few times. V is TRBV19 and J is TRBJ1-5; TRBD1 agrees at 9 bases. From germline, CDR1 is LNHDA and CDR2 SQIVND (reference sequence). J lost 2 bases, V lost 5 bases, and 10 bases had no gene match. The CDR3 sequence is 17 residues long. The DNA for the CDR3 is TGTGCCAGTAGTGTACGACCCCGGGACAGGGGCAATCAGCCCCAGCATTTT. This encodes CASSVRPRDRGNQPQHF.

As regards this clone: The same CDR3 can be traced to other DNA sequences in this sample. The V call is TRBV30, the J call TRBJ2-7; a weak D match, TRBD1 (5 bases). The CDR3 length is 16 residues. The V gene's germline CDR1 is GTSNPN and CDR2 SVGIG (reference sequence). Trimming removed 1 base at V and 3 bases at J, with 19 bases between. CDR3 region: CAWSATDIFLSYEQYF. DNA for the CDR3: TGTGCCTGGAGTGCCACGGACATATTCCTTAGCTACGAGCAGTACTTC.

Remarks on this clone: Distinct nucleotide sequences in the sample also encode this CDR3. V and J are TRBV27 and TRBJ2-5; D is unclear. CDR1 MNHEY and CDR2 SMNVEV come from the germline V gene (reference sequence). The CDR3 is 11 residues long. The V gene lost 3 bases and the J gene lost 2 bases, with 1 base spanning the gap. This CDR3 is CASSFQETQYF. The CDR3 nucleotides read TGTGCCAGCAGTTTTCAAGAGACCCAGTACTTC.

This rearrangement joins TRBV7-9 to TRBJ2-4; D is tentatively TRBD1 or TRBD2 (7 bases each). Germline CDR1 and CDR2: SEHNR and FQNEAQ (reference sequence). V lost 3 bases and J 0 bases, leaving 21 bases between the germline ends. The CDR3 loop spans 19 amino acids. CDR3 nucleotides: TGTGCCAGCAGCTTCTGGACCAGGGGGGGCGGACTAGCCAAAAACATTCAGTACTTC. It specifies CASSFWTRGGGLAKNIQYF.

This clone was counted only a few times. The genes are TRBV5-6 and TRBJ2-5, with D perhaps matching TRBD2 (5 bases). The CDR3 is 14 residues long. Trimming cost V 2 bases and J 1 base, with 9 bases left between them. CDR1 SGHDT and CDR2 YYEEEE come from the germline V gene. In nucleotides, the CDR3 is TGTGCCAGCAGCTTTGGGAGTTTCCAAGAGACCCAGTACTTC. Amino acids: CASSFGSFQETQYF.

The genes are TRBV15 and TRBJ1-1; possibly TRBD1 for D (5 bases). Trimming stripped 0 bases from V and 4 bases from J, with 18 bases between. The CDR3 is made up of 17 amino acids. Germline CDR1 reads LNHNV; CDR2 reads YYDKDF (reference sequence). The CDR3 protein is CATSRDRGTTVFTEAFF. DNA of the CDR3: TGTGCCACCAGCAGAGATCGGGGGACCACGGTTTTCACTGAAGCTTTCTTT. The whole variable domain, remainder taken from reference TRBV15 and TRBJ1-1, is DAMVIQNPRYQVTQFGKPVTLSCSQTLNHNVMYWYQQKSSQAPKLLFHYYDKDFNNEADTPDNFQSRRPNTSFCFLDIRSPGLGDTAMYLCATSRDRGTTVFTEAFFGQGTRLTVV.